These 20 T cell receptor beta chains originate from one sample sequenced in a study of CD8 T cells in ankylosing spondylitis. Using its own MiXCR run on the 5' RACE reads, TCRdb lists one record per CDR3 protein. The sample carries 200,000 to 250,000 distinct CDR3 sequences, roughly a tenth recorded once. Sequencing was carried out using blood, either unsorted or a sorted T cell fraction (not recorded which). The receptors stem from a male donor with ankylosing spondylitis or in good health (not recorded which).

This clonotype has a count of ten or more. The chain joins TRBV4-1 to TRBJ2-5, with a tentative D call TRBD1 (6 bases). In germline, CDR1 is MGHRA, CDR2 YSYEKL. Trimming removed 0 bases at V and 2 bases at J, with 10 bases between. The CDR3 is made up of 15 amino acids. CDR3 amino acids: CASSQDEDRQETQYF. In DNA form, the CDR3 reads TGCGCCAGCAGCCAAGATGAGGACAGACAAGAGACCCAGTACTTC.

The sample holds many counts of this clonotype. The CDR3 DNA sequence: TGTGCCAGCAGACGAACAGGGGGCGCAGATACGCAGTATTTT. Protein: CASRRTGGADTQYF. V usage is TRBV6-1 and J usage is TRBJ2-3; 9 nucleotides match TRBD1. Germline assignment: CDR1 MNHNS and CDR2 SASEGT. There are 14 residues in the CDR3. With 6 bases clipped from V and 4 bases from J, the junction kept 5 bases outside the gene matches.

This clonotype was recorded at least ten times. The chain links TRBV29-1 to TRBJ1-2; D perhaps matches TRBD1 (5 bases). Per the germline V gene, CDR1 is SQVTM and CDR2 is ANQGSEA. The CDR3 is made up of 12 amino acids. V gave up 6 bases and J gave up 4 bases, with 12 bases separating them. The CDR3 nucleotides are TGCAGCGTAGCCGACAGCATCTATGGCTACACCTTC. Its protein product is CSVADSIYGYTF.

This chain links TRBV7-9 with TRBJ2-1; the D gene is possibly TRBD2 (5 bases). V was pared by 5 bases and J by 5 bases, with 22 bases between. The CDR3 has 17 amino acids. Per germline, CDR1 SEHNR and CDR2 FQNEAQ (reference sequence). CDR3 DNA sequence: TGTGCCAGCAGCCCAACCAATAGCGCAAGACTTCACAATGAGCAGTTCTTC. Protein sequence: CASSPTNSARLHNEQFF.

This clonotype was detected ten times or more. The chain carries TRBV5-1 and TRBJ2-2, with no clear D. The V end lost 1 base, the J end lost 5 bases, and 9 bases lay between the germline ends. The CDR3 covers 14 residues. Germline CDR1 is SGHRS and CDR2 is YFSETQ. CDR3 DNA sequence: TGCGCCAGCAGCTTGACGGTGTTAACCGGGGAGCTGTTTTTT. The encoded protein is CASSLTVLTGELFF.

V usage is TRBV2 and J usage is TRBJ2-7, with 7 bases aligning to TRBD1. Germline V gene lookup returns CDR1 SNHLY and CDR2 FYNNEI. J gave up 1 base and V 3 bases, and 6 bases lay outside the gene matches. The CDR3 consists of 15 residues. The CDR3 loop is CASSDGQALSYEQYF. In DNA form, the CDR3 reads TGTGCCAGCAGTGACGGACAGGCCCTTTCCTACGAGCAGTACTTC.

This clonotype was counted ten times or more. The chain couples TRBV9 to TRBJ2-3; weak D call: TRBD2 (6 bases). Deletions cut 3 bases from V and 4 bases from J, with 9 bases between. The CDR3 covers 13 residues. Germline values: CDR1 SGDLS, CDR2 YYNGEE. The CDR3 region is CASSESGSDTQYF. The CDR3 DNA reads as TGTGCCAGCAGCGAGAGCGGGTCAGATACGCAGTATTTT.

This clonotype was observed many times. The rearrangement uses TRBV9 and TRBJ2-2, with TRBD1 as a possible D gene (5 bases). The V end lost 2 bases, the J end lost 2 bases, and 22 bases lay between the germline ends. The CDR3 totals 19 residues. CDR1 SGDLS and CDR2 YYNGEE come from the germline V gene. CDR3 amino acids: CASSVTPRSTDGNTGELFF. The DNA for the CDR3 is TGTGCCAGCAGCGTCACCCCCCGGTCGACAGACGGAAACACCGGGGAGCTGTTTTTT.

In its sample, this clonotype was seen a few times. This chain uses TRBV7-2 with TRBJ1-5; TRBD1 aligns across 7 bases. CDR1 and CDR2 (germline): SGHTA, FQGNSA. CDR3 length equals 15 residues. V trimming: 4 bases; J trimming: 4 bases; junction bases outside the gene matches: 7. The chain's CDR3 is CASSYSGTDNQPQHF. CDR3 bases: TGTGCCAGCAGCTACTCCGGGACAGATAATCAGCCCCAGCATTTT.

This clonotype came up many times. The chain is built from TRBV20-1 and TRBJ2-5; the match to TRBD1 covers 9 bases. Looked up from germline, CDR1 is DFQATT and CDR2 is SNEGSKA (reference sequence). With V trimmed by 1 base and J by 4 bases, 7 bases remained unmatched. This CDR3 comprises 15 residues. The CDR3 coding sequence is TGCAGTGCTAGAGTCTCCGGGACAGGGAGAGAGACCCAGTACTTC. Its protein product is CSARVSGTGRETQYF.

This clonotype was counted at least ten times. The chain recombines TRBV20-1 with TRBJ2-5; D is tentatively TRBD1 or TRBD2 (7 bases each). The V and J ends lost 3 bases and 3 bases respectively, with 14 bases between them. The CDR3 totals 14 residues. CDR1 DFQATT and CDR2 SNEGSKA come from the germline V gene (reference sequence). This chain's CDR3 is CSARRGGGEETQYF. CDR3 sequence (DNA): TGCAGTGCTAGGAGGGGAGGGGGCGAAGAGACCCAGTACTTC.

This clonotype was picked up many times. The chain joins TRBV4-2 to TRBJ2-7, with 13 bases identical to TRBD2. This CDR3 is built from 16 residues. CDR1 and CDR2 from the germline V gene are LGHNA and YNFKEQ. The J segment lost 2 bases and the V segment lost 0 bases, leaving 1 base of the junction unmatched. CDR3: CASSQDGTSGAYEQYF. The CDR3 DNA is TGTGCCAGCAGCCAAGATGGGACTAGCGGGGCCTACGAGCAGTACTTC.

The chain is built from TRBV20-1 and TRBJ2-1, with TRBD2 matching over 7 bases. Germline values: CDR1 DFQATT, CDR2 SNEGSKA (reference sequence). The CDR3 covers 14 residues. Unmatched junction bases numbered 4, after V lost 5 bases and J lost 0 bases. The CDR3 reads CSARGGSSYNEQFF. In nucleotides, the CDR3 is TGCAGTGCTCGAGGCGGGAGCTCCTACAATGAGCAGTTCTTC.

This clonotype showed up just a few times. V is TRBV12-3 or TRBV12-4 and J is TRBJ2-7; D gene uncertain. The CDR3 loop spans 13 amino acids. The ends were cut back, 3 bases at V and 3 bases at J, with 9 bases in the middle. The CDR3 sequence: CASSFATYYEQYF. The CDR3 nucleotides are TGTGCCAGCAGTTTTGCGACTTACTACGAGCAGTACTTC.

The chain combines TRBV18 with TRBJ2-1, with TRBD1 as a possible D gene (6 bases). The CDR3 totals 14 residues. Germline lookup yields CDR1 KGHSH and CDR2 LQKENI. V lost 10 bases and J 6 bases, leaving 19 bases between the germline ends. The CDR3 bases are TGTGCCACTCGTAACGGGGTAGGGGGCAATGAGCAGTTCTTC. Its translation: CATRNGVGGNEQFF.

This clonotype was counted at least ten times. This chain uses TRBV20-1 with TRBJ2-3; 15 nucleotides line up with TRBD2. The CDR3 runs to 14 residues. Looked up from germline, CDR1 is DFQATT and CDR2 is SNEGSKA (reference sequence). V lost 0 bases and J lost 13; bases outside the gene matches: 5. CDR3 sequence (DNA): TGCAGTGCTAGAGAGGGACTAGCGGGGGGCCGAAAGTATTTT. It translates to CSAREGLAGGRKYF.

This clonotype has ten or more counts. The chain links TRBV30 to TRBJ2-4, with D possibly matching TRBD2 (6 bases). Germline CDR1 GTSNPN, CDR2 SVGIG (reference sequence). V was cut by 0 bases and J by 1 base, with 10 bases left in between. The CDR3 runs 15 residues. The CDR3 loop is CAWSVPSVAKNIQYF. CDR3 DNA sequence: TGTGCCTGGAGTGTGCCTAGCGTCGCCAAAAACATTCAGTACTTC. The full variable domain, completed using reference TRBV30 and TRBJ2-4, is SQTIHQWPATLVQPVGSPLSLECTVEGTSNPNLYWYRQAAGRGLQLLFYSVGIGQISSEVPQNLSASRPQDRQFILSSKKLLLSDSGFYLCAWSVPSVAKNIQYFGAGTRLSVL.

The rearrangement links TRBV20-1 to TRBJ1-5; TRBD1 matches at 7 bases. The CDR3 spans 15 residues. Trimming cost V 5 bases and J 1 base; bases outside gene matches: 8. CDR1 and CDR2 from the germline V gene are DFQATT and SNEGSKA (reference sequence). The CDR3 DNA reads TGCAGTGCTTCAGGGGGGGGTCAAAGCAATCAGCCCCAGCATTTT. Its translation: CSASGGGQSNQPQHF.

The gene calls are TRBV30 and TRBJ2-5; no clear D gene. Trimming shortened V by 4 bases and J by 4 bases, and 13 bases separated the two germline ends. This CDR3 comprises 13 residues. Germline assignment: CDR1 GTSNPN and CDR2 SVGIG (reference sequence). CDR3 sequence (DNA): TGTGCCTGGACGTTCTGGAATAGAGAGACCCAGTACTTC. Its translation: CAWTFWNRETQYF.

This clonotype was observed many times. The chain carries TRBV9 and TRBJ2-7; D gene unclear. This CDR3 is 14 amino acids long. The germline gives CDR1 SGDLS, CDR2 YYNGEE. V shed 0 bases and J shed 2 bases, with 9 bases lying between them. CDR3 DNA: TGTGCCAGCAGCGTAGCTCACATTCCCTACGAGCAGTACTTC. Translation gives CASSVAHIPYEQYF.